These 28 T cell receptor beta chains came from one sample sequenced in a study of Graves' ophthalmopathy and Graves' hyperthyroidism. Amplified material comprised TCR beta CDR3 regions derived from RNA transcripts. HTBI primers served in a first-round RT-PCR, which a second-round multiplex PCR followed. In TCRdb, the multiplex PCR reads were re-called with MiXCR into one record per CDR3 protein. The sample shows almost 750,000 distinct CDR3 sequences, 40% of them seen only once. The sequenced sample consisted of peripheral blood. These TCRs come from an adult man with Graves' ophthalmopathy.

This clonotype came up a few times. The rearrangement uses TRBV25-1 and TRBJ1-6, with 7 bases aligning to TRBD1. CDR3 length equals 15 residues. V was pared by 6 bases and J by 4 bases, with 6 bases of the junction left unmatched. CDR1 and CDR2 (germline): MGHDK, SYGVNS. CDR3 bases: TGTGCCAGCAGGCGAAGGGACAGTTATAATTCACCCCTCCACTTT. Translation: CASRRRDSYNSPLHF.

The table lists this clonotype with a few counts. V usage is TRBV12-3 or TRBV12-4 and J usage is TRBJ2-6; TRBD1 aligns across 7 bases. Trimming removed 5 bases from V and 2 bases from J; junction bases left unmatched: 3. The CDR3 is 15 amino acids. CDR3 residues: CASSERGPGANVLTF. The CDR3 DNA sequence: TGTGCCAGCAGTGAGAGGGGGCCTGGGGCCAACGTCCTGACTTTC.

The chain employs TRBV29-1 and TRBJ1-2, with D unresolved. Trimming took 7 bases from V and 0 from J, leaving 6 bases between them. There are 11 residues in the CDR3. CDR1 is SQVTM and CDR2 is ANQGSEA in the germline V gene. This CDR3 reads CSATANYGYTF. The CDR3 DNA follows: TGCAGCGCCACGGCTAACTATGGCTACACCTTC.

In this sample, this clonotype turned up a few times. This chain links TRBV2 with TRBJ1-2; 11 bases are a match to TRBD1. There are 14 residues in the CDR3. The V and J ends lost 8 bases and 7 bases, in that order; junction bases with no gene match: 9. Germline-derived CDR1 and CDR2 are SNHLY and FYNNEI. This CDR3 reads CASGRDRGSRGYTF. CDR3 nucleotides: TGTGCCAGCGGCCGGGACAGGGGGTCGCGTGGCTACACCTTC.

This clonotype was observed a few times. Compared with germline, one end of the junction differs, possibly owing to a read error. The chain links TRBV24-1 to TRBJ1-5; D remains ambiguous. From germline, CDR1 is KGHDR and CDR2 SFDVKD. This CDR3 has 16 residues. The CDR3 sequence: CASSYLVAGGNQPQHF. In DNA form, the CDR3 reads TGTGCCAGCAGTTACTTGGTGGCCGGGGGCAATCAGCCCCAGCATTTT.

In its sample, this clonotype was seen a few times. The genes are TRBV12-3 or TRBV12-4 and TRBJ2-7; D perhaps matches TRBD2 (5 bases). The ends were cut back, 3 bases at V and 0 bases at J, with 9 bases in the middle. The CDR3 extends over 14 amino acids. The CDR3 here is CASSLATSSYEQYF. CDR3 nucleotide sequence: TGTGCCAGCAGTTTGGCTACTAGCTCCTACGAGCAGTACTTC.

This clonotype was observed a handful of times. The J gene is TRBJ1-6, the V gene TRBV6-6, with 7 bases lining up with TRBD1. CDR1 MNHNY and CDR2 SVGAGI come from the germline V gene (reference sequence). The CDR3 extends over 15 amino acids. V lost 6 bases and J lost 6; bases outside the gene matches: 8. CDR3 protein: CASRADRAFNSPLHF. DNA of the CDR3: TGTGCCAGCAGAGCTGACAGGGCTTTTAATTCACCCCTCCACTTT.

This clonotype has just one count. At one end, the junction sequence differs from germline, possibly due to a read error. The chain couples TRBV10-3 to TRBJ2-7, with TRBD2 matching 10 bases. CDR3 length: 18 amino acids. The V gene's germline CDR1 is ENHRY and CDR2 SYGVKD. The CDR3 DNA reads TGTGCCAGCAGTTACGGACTAGCGGAAAGTGAGAACTCCTACGAGCAGTACTTC. It is translated as CASSYGLAESENSYEQYF.

This clonotype was recorded a few times. V is TRBV24-1 and J is TRBJ1-5; 9 nucleotides match TRBD1. V lost 11 bases and J lost 3; bases outside the gene matches: 7. In germline, CDR1 is KGHDR, CDR2 SFDVKD. The CDR3 spans 14 residues. This CDR3 reads CASSWDRANQPQHF. The CDR3 DNA follows: TGTGCCAGCAGCTGGGACAGGGCCAATCAGCCCCAGCATTTT.

This clonotype was detected ten times or more. The CDR3 DNA follows: TGCAGCGTTGTTCTAGGACAGGCAACCTACGAGCAGTACTTC. It codes for CSVVLGQATYEQYF. The genes are TRBV29-1 and TRBJ2-7; TRBD1 matches 7 bases. CDR3 length equals 14 residues. Germline V lookup: CDR1 SQVTM, CDR2 ANQGSEA. V lost 4 bases, J lost 2 bases, and 8 bases stayed unmatched.

This chain connects TRBV25-1 to TRBJ2-2; the match to TRBD2 covers 7 bases. This CDR3 comprises 15 residues. CDR1 and CDR2 (germline): MGHDK, SYGVNS. With 6 bases clipped from V and 6 bases from J, the junction kept 10 bases outside the gene matches. The CDR3 DNA follows: TGTGCCAGCAGCGTGCGGGCGGGGGAATCCGGGGAGCTGTTTTTT. Amino acids: CASSVRAGESGELFF. Using reference TRBV25-1 and TRBJ2-2 for the parts outside the CDR3, the full variable domain is EADIYQTPRYLVIGTGKKITLECSQTMGHDKMYWYQQDPGMELHLIHYSYGVNSTEKGDLSSESTVSRIRTEHFPLTLESARPSHTSQYLCASSVRAGESGELFFGEGSRLTVL.

About this clonotype itself: The junction shows a germline mismatch at one end, possibly a read error. The J gene is TRBJ2-7, the V gene TRBV5-1; weak D call: TRBD2 (7 bases). Germline V gives CDR1 SGHRS, CDR2 YFSETQ. The CDR3 has 15 residues. The CDR3 DNA sequence: TGTGCCAGCAGCTTGGGAGGGACATCTTCCTACGAGCAGTACTTC. Its translation is CASSLGGTSSYEQYF.

This clonotype was observed many times. V and J are TRBV10-3 and TRBJ1-1; 8 positions match TRBD1. V dropped 8 bases and J dropped 4; count of bases not matched to a gene: 6. CDR1 and CDR2 (germline): ENHRY, SYGVKD. The CDR3 is 13 amino acids. This chain's CDR3 is CAIGLTGVTEAFF. The DNA for the CDR3 is TGTGCCATCGGGTTGACAGGGGTCACTGAAGCTTTCTTT.

In this sample, this clonotype turned up a few times. The chain couples TRBV6-5 to TRBJ1-3; no definite D call. Germline values: CDR1 MNHEY, CDR2 SVGAGI. V lost 7 bases and J lost 0, with 7 bases in between. The CDR3 has 13 amino acids. The CDR3 spells CASTTLSGNTIYF. The CDR3 nucleotides read TGTGCCAGCACCACACTCTCTGGAAACACCATATATTTT.

The chain carries TRBV29-1 and TRBJ2-5; a possible D gene is TRBD1 (7 bases). The CDR3 sequence is 15 residues long. Per the germline V gene, CDR1 is SQVTM and CDR2 is ANQGSEA. Trimming took off 7 bases at V and 5 bases at J, with 23 bases between the two ends. CDR3 amino acids: CSAVGGSGGSETQYF. CDR3 in DNA: TGCAGCGCCGTCGGAGGGTCAGGGGGTTCCGAGACCCAGTACTTC.

Concerning this clonotype: It may be a read error: a sequence one base away is much more abundant. The chain uses TRBV20-1 and TRBJ1-1; D gene ambiguous. Per the germline V gene, CDR1 is DFQATT and CDR2 is SNEGSKA (reference sequence). The CDR3 contains 14 residues. The CDR3 sequence: CSDREEEIRAEAFF. The CDR3 DNA reads as TGCAGTGATAGAGAGGAGGAGATACGCGCTGAAGCTTTCTTT.

This clonotype was counted many times. The chain is built from TRBV25-1 and TRBJ2-7, with unresolved D. The CDR3 is made up of 14 amino acids. From germline, CDR1 is MGHDK and CDR2 SYGVNS. V shed 1 base and J shed 0 bases, with 7 bases lying between them. The CDR3 region has the DNA TGTGCCAGCAGTGAATGGCACAGCTCCTACGAGCAGTACTTC. It is translated as CASSEWHSSYEQYF.

This clonotype has at least ten counts. This sequence joins TRBV9 and TRBJ1-1; D gene ambiguous. Between the trimmed V and J ends, which lost 3 bases and 4 bases, there was a span of 7 bases. The CDR3 extends over 12 amino acids. CDR1 and CDR2 (germline): SGDLS, YYNGEE. CDR3 DNA: TGTGCCAGCAGCGACCTCTTCACTGAAGCTTTCTTT. It encodes CASSDLFTEAFF. Together with reference TRBV9 and TRBJ1-1, the CDR3 gives the full variable domain: DSGVTQTPKHLITATGQRVTLRCSPRSGDLSVYWYQQSLDQGLQFLIQYYNGEERAKGNILERFSAQQFPDLHSELNLSSLELGDSALYFCASSDLFTEAFFGQGTRLTVV.

The chain carries TRBV10-2 and TRBJ2-7; 7 nucleotides match TRBD1. This CDR3 region has 20 residues. The junction had 24 bases not matched to a gene; V was cut back by 6 bases and J by 1 base. Germline V gives CDR1 WSHSY, CDR2 SAAADI. CDR3 sequence reads: CASSQDPGQAPRTHSYEQYF. The CDR3 DNA follows: TGCGCCAGCAGCCAAGACCCCGGACAGGCGCCGCGGACCCATTCCTACGAGCAGTACTTC.

The gene calls are TRBV7-2 and TRBJ2-7, with a tentative D call TRBD1 (6 bases). Germline CDR1 reads SGHTA; CDR2 reads FQGNSA. The CDR3 length is 14 residues. V lost 0 bases and J lost 3, with 9 bases in between. The CDR3 nucleotides read TGTGCCAGCAGCTTAGCTCTACAGGGCTACGAGCAGTACTTC. Its translation is CASSLALQGYEQYF. Together with reference TRBV7-2 and TRBJ2-7, the CDR3 gives the full variable domain: GAGVSQSPSNKVTEKGKDVELRCDPISGHTALYWYRQSLGQGLEFLIYFQGNSAPDKSGLPSDRFSAERTGGSVSTLTIQRTQQEDSAVYLCASSLALQGYEQYFGPGTRLTVT.

This chain joins TRBV2 and TRBJ2-7; the D call may be TRBD1 or TRBD2 (7 bases each). CDR3 length: 15 amino acids. The V and J ends lost 8 bases and 6 bases respectively, with 23 bases between them. The germline CDR1 and CDR2 sequences are SNHLY and FYNNEI. In DNA, the CDR3 is TGTGCCAGCCTCCTTCGGGGGGACAGACCTCTCGAGCAGTACTTC. Its translation is CASLLRGDRPLEQYF.

This clonotype was recorded many times. The chain joins TRBV5-1 to TRBJ2-7, with D possibly TRBD1 on 5 matching bases. The CDR3 is 13 residues long. V was pared by 4 bases and J by 7 bases, with 15 bases between. Germline CDR1 SGHRS, CDR2 YFSETQ. The CDR3 sequence is CASSEVQGGEQYF. The CDR3 DNA sequence: TGCGCCAGCAGCGAAGTGCAGGGTGGTGAGCAGTACTTC.

Notes on this clonotype: A clone one base away is much larger, so this may be a read error. The chain is built from TRBV7-6 and TRBJ2-7; D call uncertain. Trimming left V 1 base short and J 3 bases short, with 10 bases between. The CDR3 sequence is 14 residues long. Germline CDR1 SGHVS, CDR2 FNYEAQ. CDR3 bases: TGTGCCAGCAGCTTAGGAGACCTAGTCTACGAGCAGTACTTC. Amino acids: CASSLGDLVYEQYF. Full variable domain (missing parts from reference TRBV7-6 and TRBJ2-7): GAGVSQSPRYKVTKRGQDVALRCDPISGHVSLYWYRQALGQGPEFLTYFNYEAQQDKSGLPNDRFSAERPEGSISTLTIQRTEQRDSAMYRCASSLGDLVYEQYFGPGTRLTVT.

The CDR3 spells CSARDPSRGGNQPQHF. CDR3 DNA sequence: TGCAGTGCTAGAGATCCCAGCAGGGGAGGCAATCAGCCCCAGCATTTT. The chain employs TRBV20-1 and TRBJ1-5, with a weak D call TRBD1 (6 bases). The germline V gene encodes CDR1 DFQATT and CDR2 SNEGSKA (reference sequence). The CDR3 runs 16 residues. V was clipped by 0 bases and J by 2 bases, with 14 bases between them.

Details on this clonotype: The junction shows a germline mismatch at one end, possibly a read error. The gene calls are TRBV7-3 and TRBJ2-5, with 8 bases fitting TRBD1. Germline V gene sequence: CDR1 SGHTA, CDR2 FQGTGA. CDR3 length equals 14 residues. CDR3 residues: CASSPGQGQKTQYF. The CDR3 DNA follows: TGTGCCAGCAGCCCAGGACAGGGCCAAAAGACCCAGTACTTC.

At least ten counts were recorded for this clonotype. V is TRBV7-9 and J is TRBJ2-5; the D call may be TRBD1 or TRBD2 (5 bases each). This CDR3 is built from 17 residues. V lost 0 bases and J lost 5, with 19 bases in between. Germline V lookup: CDR1 SEHNR, CDR2 FQNEAQ (reference sequence). The CDR3 DNA reads as TGTGCCAGCAGCTTAGCGGTGTCCGGGGCTGTGGTGGAGACCCAGTACTTC. It translates to CASSLAVSGAVVETQYF.

This clonotype was observed at least ten times. V usage is TRBV2 and J usage is TRBJ1-2; 7 nucleotides match TRBD1. V lost 5 bases and J lost 4; bases outside the gene matches: 7. Germline CDR1 is SNHLY and CDR2 is FYNNEI. The CDR3 has 14 amino acids. The CDR3 protein is CASSLEGAGYGYTF. The CDR3 DNA reads TGTGCCAGCAGTTTAGAGGGGGCCGGCTATGGCTACACCTTC. The whole variable domain, filled in from reference TRBV2 and TRBJ1-2, reads EPEVTQTPSHQVTQMGQEVILRCVPISNHLYFYWYRQILGQKVEFLVSFYNNEISEKSEIFDDQFSVERPDGSNFTLKIRSTKLEDSAMYFCASSLEGAGYGYTFGSGTRLTVV.

With respect to this clonotype: Mismatch with germline at one junction end may stem from a read error. The J gene is TRBJ1-3, the V gene TRBV29-1; no clear D gene. The CDR3 is 13 residues long. Per the germline V gene, CDR1 is SQVTM and CDR2 is ANQGSEA. Written as DNA, the CDR3 is TGCAGCGTCGCCCTTTCCCTGGGAAACGCCATATATTTT. It is translated as CSVALSLGNAIYF.